This entry features one T cell receptor (beta chain) sequence. Measured with immunoSEQ multiplex PCR; TCRdb has only the in-frame clones, and not every one. Here the sample spans 120,000 or so clones, around 87% being singletons. Unmatched junction bases numbered 4, after V lost 0 bases and J lost 6 bases. Germline CDR1 and CDR2: KGHSH and LQKENI. This CDR3 spans 16 amino acids. The entry originates in a study of control samples from healthy donors and cancer patients. The sequence was obtained from a man aged 55 to 70 in good health. The rearrangement uses TRBV18 and TRBJ2-6; 8 positions match TRBD1. What was sequenced was blood. Here the CDR3 reads CASSPPWTGKANVLTF. As DNA, the CDR3 is TGTGCCAGCTCACCACCTTGGACAGGGAAGGCCAACGTCCTGACTTTC.